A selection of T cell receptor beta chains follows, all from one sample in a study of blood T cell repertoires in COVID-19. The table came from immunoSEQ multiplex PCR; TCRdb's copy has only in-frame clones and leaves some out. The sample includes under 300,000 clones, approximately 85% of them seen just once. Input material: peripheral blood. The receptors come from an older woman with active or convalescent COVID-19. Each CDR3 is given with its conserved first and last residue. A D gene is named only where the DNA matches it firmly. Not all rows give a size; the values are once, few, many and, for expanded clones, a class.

TGCGCCACCAAAGGCGGGGGGGTGATCACCGGGGAGCTGTTTTTT	CATKGGGVITGELFF	TRBD2	TRBV10-2	TRBJ2-2	NA
TGTGCCAGCAGCCAAGACGCGGGGAACACTGAAGCTTTCTTT	CASSQDAGNTEAFF	NA	TRBV3-1/TRBV3-2	TRBJ1-1	NA
TGTGCCAGCAAAACACAGGGGGCCGGGGAGCTGTTTTTT	CASKTQGAGELFF	NA	TRBV21-1	TRBJ2-2	NA
TGTGCCAGCAGTGAAGGGACAGGACTCTATGGCTACACCTTC	CASSEGTGLYGYTF	TRBD1	TRBV6-1	TRBJ1-2	many
TGTGCCAGCAGCCAGGGACAGGGTAATGAAAAACTGTTTTTT	CASSQGQGNEKLFF	TRBD1	TRBV7-9	TRBJ1-4	NA
TGTGCCAGCAGTCCGGGGAGGCCCTTTACCGGAAACACCATATATTTT	CASSPGRPFTGNTIYF	NA	TRBV28	TRBJ1-3	NA
TGCAGTGCTAGTGTCCAGCGGGGGAAATACGAGCAGTACTTC	CSASVQRGKYEQYF	TRBD2	TRBV20-1	TRBJ2-7	NA
TGTGCCAGCAGCTTTAGCGGAGAAAAACTGTTTTTT	CASSFSGEKLFF	NA	TRBV7-8	TRBJ1-4	NA
TGTGCCAGCAGCGTAGCTCTAGTGGTTTGGACTGAAGCTTTCTTT	CASSVALVVWTEAFF	NA	TRBV9	TRBJ1-1	NA
TGTGCCAGCAGCTTAGTTGGGGGACAGGGTAGAAATGAGCAGTTCTTC	CASSLVGGQGRNEQFF	TRBD1	TRBV7-9	TRBJ2-1	NA
TGTGCCAGCAGTGAAGAACTAGGATTCGTCGCGCAGTATTTT	CASSEELGFVAQYF	NA	TRBV2	TRBJ2-3	NA
TGTGCCAGCAGCCAAGTACGCTGGGACACACAAGGCACTGAAGCTTTCTTT	CASSQVRWDTQGTEAFF	NA	TRBV4-2	TRBJ1-1	NA
TGTGCCAGTGGCCATGGCGGGGGGGGCGATACGCAGTATTTT	CASGHGGGGDTQYF	TRBD2	TRBV7-6	TRBJ2-3	NA
TGTGCCAGCAGCCCACAACAGGAACAGCCCCAGCATTTT	CASSPQQEQPQHF	NA	TRBV6-6	TRBJ1-5	NA
TGTGCCAGCAGTTCGGCCGGAGTCTCCTACGAGCAGTACTTC	CASSSAGVSYEQYF	NA	TRBV27	TRBJ2-7	NA
TGTGCCAGCAGCGAACAGGGGGCTAACTATGGCTACACCTTC	CASSEQGANYGYTF	TRBD1	TRBV2	TRBJ1-2	NA
TGTGCCAGCAGCCTTCTTGGAGGCGGGGATGCCAATGAGCAGTTCTTC	CASSLLGGGDANEQFF	NA	TRBV14	TRBJ2-1	NA
TGCGCCAGCAGCTTTCATAGCGGCAACCAAGAGACCCAGTACTTC	CASSFHSGNQETQYF	NA	TRBV5-1	TRBJ2-5	NA
TGTGCCAGCAGACGCGGGGGAGACTATGGCTACACCTTC	CASRRGGDYGYTF	NA	TRBV16	TRBJ1-2	NA
TGTGCCAGCAGCGTAGAAGGCGGGTTCCCTAGCACAGATACGCAGTATTTT	CASSVEGGFPSTDTQYF	NA	TRBV9	TRBJ2-3	NA
TGTGCCAGCAGCTTAGATGCAGGGGGAGTCTATGGCTACACCTTC	CASSLDAGGVYGYTF	TRBD1	TRBV7-6	TRBJ1-2	NA
TGTGCCAGCAGCAAAGGGTTGAGCGGGGGCCACCAAGAGACCCAGTACTTC	CASSKGLSGGHQETQYF	NA	TRBV21-1	TRBJ2-5	NA
TGCGCCAGCAGCCAAGCGACAGCCATGAACACTGAAGCTTTCTTT	CASSQATAMNTEAFF	NA	TRBV4-3	TRBJ1-1	NA
TGTGCCAGCCTAGGTCGGGGGGTCCCTGAAGCTTTCTTT	CASLGRGVPEAFF	NA	TRBV11-2	TRBJ1-1	NA
TGTGCCAGCAGCTGGGACAGGTCCAATTCACCCCTCCACTTT	CASSWDRSNSPLHF	TRBD1	TRBV27	TRBJ1-6	NA
TGTGCCAGCAGCTTAGGCGGGACAGGGAGCGTTGCTTTCTTT	CASSLGGTGSVAFF	TRBD1	TRBV7-2	TRBJ1-1	NA
TGTGCCAGCAGTAGGACACCGGATACCGGGGAGCTGTTTTTT	CASSRTPDTGELFF	NA	TRBV6-4	TRBJ2-2	NA
TGTGCCAGCGGCCGGACTAGCGGAAATGAGCAGTTCTTC	CASGRTSGNEQFF	TRBD2	TRBV12-3/TRBV12-4	TRBJ2-1	NA
TGTGCCAGCAGTTTCGCGGGCGGAGCAGATACGCAGTATTTT	CASSFAGGADTQYF	NA	TRBV27	TRBJ2-3	NA
TGCGCCAGCAGCTTGGAGGCAGCCTCGGGATATGGCTACACCTTC	CASSLEAASGYGYTF	NA	TRBV5-1	TRBJ1-2	NA
TGTGCCAGCAGCGCCTTAGGGGGACAGGGGGCCTACGAGCAGTACTTC	CASSALGGQGAYEQYF	TRBD1	TRBV13	TRBJ2-7	NA
TGTGCCACCCGACAGGGGGAGGCTGGGGCCAACGTCCTGACTTTC	CATRQGEAGANVLTF	TRBD1	TRBV10-3	TRBJ2-6	NA
TGTGCCAGCAGCCCTCAGGGGTATGGCTACACCTTC	CASSPQGYGYTF	NA	TRBV5-8	TRBJ1-2	NA
TGTGCCAGCAGTGCACTAGCGGGGGGCTCCTACGAGCAGTACTTC	CASSALAGGSYEQYF	TRBD2	TRBV2	TRBJ2-7	NA
TGTGCCAGTAGAGTTAAACAGGGGGGGAATCAGCCCCAGCATTTT	CASRVKQGGNQPQHF	TRBD1	TRBV19	TRBJ1-5	few
TGTGCCAGCAGCCTAAGAACTAGCACAGATACGCAGTATTTT	CASSLRTSTDTQYF	NA	TRBV3-1/TRBV3-2	TRBJ2-3	NA
TGCGCCAGCAGCGAACAGCCGGGACAGGGAATTAGGGGCAATCAGCCCCAGCATTTT	CASSEQPGQGIRGNQPQHF	TRBD1	TRBV5-1	TRBJ1-5	NA
TGTGCCAGCAGACAGGGAGGGAATCAGCCCCAGCATTTT	CASRQGGNQPQHF	NA	TRBV2	TRBJ1-5	NA
TGTGCCTGGAGTCACGGGGGCAATCAGCCCCAGCATTTT	CAWSHGGNQPQHF	NA	TRBV30	TRBJ1-5	few